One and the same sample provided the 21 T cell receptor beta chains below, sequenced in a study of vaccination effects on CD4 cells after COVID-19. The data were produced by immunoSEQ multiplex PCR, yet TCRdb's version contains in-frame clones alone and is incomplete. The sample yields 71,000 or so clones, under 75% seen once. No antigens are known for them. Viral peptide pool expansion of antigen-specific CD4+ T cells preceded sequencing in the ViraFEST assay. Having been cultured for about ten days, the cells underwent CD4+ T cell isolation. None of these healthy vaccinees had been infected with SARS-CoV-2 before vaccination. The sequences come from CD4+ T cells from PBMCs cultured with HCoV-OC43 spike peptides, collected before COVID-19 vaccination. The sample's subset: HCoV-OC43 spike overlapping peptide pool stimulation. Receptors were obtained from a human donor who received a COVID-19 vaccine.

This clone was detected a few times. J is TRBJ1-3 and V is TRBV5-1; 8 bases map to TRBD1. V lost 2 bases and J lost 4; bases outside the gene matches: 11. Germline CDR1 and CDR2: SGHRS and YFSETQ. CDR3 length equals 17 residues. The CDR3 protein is CASSLTQGALGGNTIYF. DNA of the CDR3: TGCGCCAGCAGCTTAACCCAGGGGGCTCTCGGAGGAAACACCATATATTTT. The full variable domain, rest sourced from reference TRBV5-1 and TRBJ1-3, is KAGVTQTPRYLIKTRGQQVTLSCSPISGHRSVSWYQQTPGQGLQFLFEYFSETQRNKGNFPGRFSGRQFSNSRSEMNVSTLELGDSALYLCASSLTQGALGGNTIYFGEGSWLTVV.

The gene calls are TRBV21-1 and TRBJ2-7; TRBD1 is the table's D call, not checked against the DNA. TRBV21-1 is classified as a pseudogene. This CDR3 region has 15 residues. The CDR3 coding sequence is TGTGCCAGCAGCAATCAAACCAGGTGCTCCTACGAGCAGTACGTC. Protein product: CASSNQTRCSYEQYV.

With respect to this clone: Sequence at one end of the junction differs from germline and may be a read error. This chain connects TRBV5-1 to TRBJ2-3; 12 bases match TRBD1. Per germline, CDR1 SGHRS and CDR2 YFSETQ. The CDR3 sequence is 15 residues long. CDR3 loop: CASRLGTGGSDTQYF. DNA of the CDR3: TGCGCCAGCAGATTGGGGACAGGGGGCTCAGATACGCAGTATTTT.

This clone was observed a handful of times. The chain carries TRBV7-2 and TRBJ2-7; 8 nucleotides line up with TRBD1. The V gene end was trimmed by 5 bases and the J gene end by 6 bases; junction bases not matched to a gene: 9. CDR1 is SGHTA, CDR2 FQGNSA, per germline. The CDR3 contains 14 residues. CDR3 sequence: CASSPRTGMGEQYV. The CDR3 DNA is TGTGCCAGCAGCCCCCGGACAGGGATGGGCGAGCAGTACGTC.

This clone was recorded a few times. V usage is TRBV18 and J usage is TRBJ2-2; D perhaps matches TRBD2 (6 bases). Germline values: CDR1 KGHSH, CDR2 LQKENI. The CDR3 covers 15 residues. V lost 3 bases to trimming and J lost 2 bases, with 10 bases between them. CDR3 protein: CASSPPGGNTGELFF. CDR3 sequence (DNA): TGTGCCAGCTCACCCCCCGGGGGTAACACCGGGGAGCTGTTTTTT.

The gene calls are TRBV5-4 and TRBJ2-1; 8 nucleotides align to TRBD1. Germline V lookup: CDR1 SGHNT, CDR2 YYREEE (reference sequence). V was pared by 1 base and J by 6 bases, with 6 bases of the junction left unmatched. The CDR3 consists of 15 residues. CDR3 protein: CASSLSQGARNEQFF. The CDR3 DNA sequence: TGTGCCAGCAGCTTGAGTCAGGGGGCTCGCAATGAGCAGTTCTTC.

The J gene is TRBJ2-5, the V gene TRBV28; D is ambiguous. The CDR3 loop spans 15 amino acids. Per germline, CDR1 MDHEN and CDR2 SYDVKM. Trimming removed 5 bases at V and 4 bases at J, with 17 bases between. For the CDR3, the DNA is TGTGCCAGCAGTAAAAACCCCCCATTTCCAGAGACCCAGTACTTC. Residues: CASSKNPPFPETQYF.

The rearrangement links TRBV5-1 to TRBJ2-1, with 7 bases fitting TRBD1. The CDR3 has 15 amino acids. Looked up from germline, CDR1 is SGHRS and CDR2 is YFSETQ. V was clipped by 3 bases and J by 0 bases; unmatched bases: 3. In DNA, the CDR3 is TGCGCCAGCAGCTCGACAGGGCTCTCCTACAATGAGCAGTTCTTC. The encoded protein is CASSSTGLSYNEQFF.

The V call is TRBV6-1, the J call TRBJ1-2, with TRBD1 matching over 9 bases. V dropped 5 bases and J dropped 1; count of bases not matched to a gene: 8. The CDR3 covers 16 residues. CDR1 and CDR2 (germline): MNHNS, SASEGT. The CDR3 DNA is TGTGCCAGCAGTCAAGGTGGGGACAGGGTTAACTATGGCTACACCTTC. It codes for CASSQGGDRVNYGYTF.

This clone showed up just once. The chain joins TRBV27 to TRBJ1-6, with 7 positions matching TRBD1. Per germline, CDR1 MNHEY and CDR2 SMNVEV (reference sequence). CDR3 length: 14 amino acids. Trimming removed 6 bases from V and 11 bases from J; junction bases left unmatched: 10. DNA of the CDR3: TGTGCCAGCAGCGGTCGTGCAGGGGGACCACCCCTCCACTTT. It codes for CASSGRAGGPPLHF.

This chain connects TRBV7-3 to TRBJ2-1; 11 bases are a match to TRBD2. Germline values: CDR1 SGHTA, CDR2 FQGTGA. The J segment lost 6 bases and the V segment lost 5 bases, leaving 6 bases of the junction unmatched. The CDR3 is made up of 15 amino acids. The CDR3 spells CASSILAGAPNEQFF. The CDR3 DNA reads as TGTGCCAGCAGCATACTAGCGGGGGCCCCCAATGAGCAGTTCTTC.

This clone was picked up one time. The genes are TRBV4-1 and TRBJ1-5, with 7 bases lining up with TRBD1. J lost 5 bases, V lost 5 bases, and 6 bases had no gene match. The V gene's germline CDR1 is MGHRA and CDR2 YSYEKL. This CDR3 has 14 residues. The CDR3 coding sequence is TGCGCCAGCAGCGGCAGGGGGGGGGATCAGCCCCAGCATTTT. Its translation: CASSGRGGDQPQHF.

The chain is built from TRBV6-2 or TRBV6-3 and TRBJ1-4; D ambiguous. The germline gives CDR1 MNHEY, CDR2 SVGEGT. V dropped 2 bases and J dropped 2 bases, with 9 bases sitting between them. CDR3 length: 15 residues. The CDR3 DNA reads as TGTGCCAGCAGTTACCCACGACTGACTAATGAAAAACTGTTTTTT. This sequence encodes CASSYPRLTNEKLFF.

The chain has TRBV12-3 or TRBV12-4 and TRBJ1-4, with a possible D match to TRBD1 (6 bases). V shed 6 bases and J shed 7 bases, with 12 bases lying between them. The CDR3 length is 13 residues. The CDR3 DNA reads TGTGCCAGCAGCCTCAGGGGATCTGAAAAACTGTTTTTT. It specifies CASSLRGSEKLFF.

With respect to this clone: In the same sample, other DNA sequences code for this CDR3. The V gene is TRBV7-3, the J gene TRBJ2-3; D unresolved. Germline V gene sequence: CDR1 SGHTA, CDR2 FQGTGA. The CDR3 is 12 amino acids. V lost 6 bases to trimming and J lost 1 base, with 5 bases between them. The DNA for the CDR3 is TGTGCCAGCAGTCATGGCACAGATACGCAGTATTTT. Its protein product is CASSHGTDTQYF.

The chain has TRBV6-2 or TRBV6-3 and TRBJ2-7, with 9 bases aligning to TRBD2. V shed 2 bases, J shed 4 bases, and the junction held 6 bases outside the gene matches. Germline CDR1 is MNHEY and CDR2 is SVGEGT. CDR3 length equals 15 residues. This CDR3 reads CASSYPAGGRYEQYV. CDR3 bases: TGTGCCAGCAGTTACCCAGCGGGGGGCCGGTACGAGCAGTACGTC.

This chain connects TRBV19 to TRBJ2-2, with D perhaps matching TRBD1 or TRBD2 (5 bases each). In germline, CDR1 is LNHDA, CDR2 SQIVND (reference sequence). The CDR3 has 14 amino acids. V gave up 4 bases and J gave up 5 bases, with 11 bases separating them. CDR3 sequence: CASSRGKGTGELFF. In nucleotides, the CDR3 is TGTGCCAGTAGTAGGGGGAAGGGTACCGGGGAGCTGTTTTTT.

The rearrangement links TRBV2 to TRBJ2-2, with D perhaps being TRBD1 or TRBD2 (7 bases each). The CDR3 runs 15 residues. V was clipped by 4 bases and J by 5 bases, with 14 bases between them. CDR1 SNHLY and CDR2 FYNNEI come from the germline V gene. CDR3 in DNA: TGTGCCAGCAGTGTTCGGCAGGGGGGGACCGGGGAGCTGTTTTTT. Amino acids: CASSVRQGGTGELFF.

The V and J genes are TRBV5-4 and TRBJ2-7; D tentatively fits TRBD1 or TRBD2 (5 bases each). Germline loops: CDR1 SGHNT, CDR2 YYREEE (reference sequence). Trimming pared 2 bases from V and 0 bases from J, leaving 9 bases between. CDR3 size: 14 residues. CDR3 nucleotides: TGTGCCAGCAGCTTTCGAGGGGCCTCCTACGAGCAGTACGTC. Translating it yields CASSFRGASYEQYV.

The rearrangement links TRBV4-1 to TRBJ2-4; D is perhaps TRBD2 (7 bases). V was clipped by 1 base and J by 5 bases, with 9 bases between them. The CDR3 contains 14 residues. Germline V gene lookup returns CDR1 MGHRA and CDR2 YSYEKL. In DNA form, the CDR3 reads TGCGCCAGCAGCCAAGTCGGGGGGCAAAACATTCAGTACTTC. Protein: CASSQVGGQNIQYF.

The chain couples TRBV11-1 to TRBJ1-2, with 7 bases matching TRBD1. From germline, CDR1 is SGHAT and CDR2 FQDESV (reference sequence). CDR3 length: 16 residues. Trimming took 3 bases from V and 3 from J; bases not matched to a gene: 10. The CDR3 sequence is CASSFTGVSSDYGYTF. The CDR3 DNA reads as TGTGCCAGCAGCTTTACAGGGGTCAGCTCAGACTATGGCTACACCTTC.